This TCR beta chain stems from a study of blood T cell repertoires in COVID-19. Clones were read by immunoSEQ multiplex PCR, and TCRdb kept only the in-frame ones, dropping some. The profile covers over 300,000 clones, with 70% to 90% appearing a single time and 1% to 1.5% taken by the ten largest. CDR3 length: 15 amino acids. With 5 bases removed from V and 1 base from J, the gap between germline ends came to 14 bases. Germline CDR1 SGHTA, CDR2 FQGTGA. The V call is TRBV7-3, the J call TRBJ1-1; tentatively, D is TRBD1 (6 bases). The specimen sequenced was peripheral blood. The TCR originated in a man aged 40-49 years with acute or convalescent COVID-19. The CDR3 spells CASSPGPRGNTEAFF. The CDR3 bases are TGTGCCAGCAGCCCCGGGCCCAGGGGGAACACTGAAGCTTTCTTT.